The 17 T cell receptor beta chains below all came from one sample that was sequenced in a study of T cell repertoires in cytomegalovirus infection. Their antigens are not known. TCRdb reprocessed the reads with MiXCR, giving one entry per CDR3 protein. The sample comprises around 710,000 distinct CDR3 sequences, 29% of which are singletons, and under 15% rests with the top ten. The source was cultured CD8+ T cells from PBMCs, collected from culture after CMV antigen stimulation. These TCRs come from a human donor in good health (CMV status not recorded). Some clones in this sample may be carry-over from other donors' samples.

The genes are TRBV2 and TRBJ2-1; TRBD2 matches 9 bases. CDR1 SNHLY and CDR2 FYNNEI come from the germline V gene. Trimming took 8 bases from V and 5 from J; bases not matched to a gene: 4. The CDR3 consists of 13 residues. The CDR3 reads CASWLAGNNEQFF. In DNA, the CDR3 is TGTGCCAGCTGGCTAGCGGGGAACAATGAGCAGTTCTTC.

The rearrangement uses TRBV2 and TRBJ2-4, with a possible D match to TRBD2 (5 bases). Germline V CDR1 and CDR2: SNHLY, FYNNEI. The CDR3 is 15 amino acids. Trimming removed 1 base at V and 1 base at J, with 8 bases between. In nucleotides, the CDR3 is TGTGCCAGCAGTGAAGTACGGGATGCCAAAAACATTCAGTACTTC. Its translation: CASSEVRDAKNIQYF. Full variable domain (missing parts from reference TRBV2 and TRBJ2-4): EPEVTQTPSHQVTQMGQEVILRCVPISNHLYFYWYRQILGQKVEFLVSFYNNEISEKSEIFDDQFSVERPDGSNFTLKIRSTKLEDSAMYFCASSEVRDAKNIQYFGAGTRLSVL.

The chain employs TRBV12-3 or TRBV12-4 and TRBJ2-3, with D tentatively TRBD1 (6 bases). Trimming stripped 3 bases from V and 0 bases from J, with 16 bases between. The CDR3 has 17 amino acids. CDR3 protein: CASSFPDRLGSTDTQYF. As DNA, the CDR3 is TGTGCCAGCAGTTTTCCCGACAGGTTGGGGAGCACAGATACGCAGTATTTT.

This clonotype was counted a single time. The genes are TRBV5-4 and TRBJ2-3; TRBD2 might be the D (5 bases). Looked up from germline, CDR1 is SGHNT and CDR2 is YYREEE (reference sequence). V was shortened by 4 bases and J by 0 bases, with 18 bases between the two germline ends. The CDR3 has 17 residues. CDR3 amino acids: CASSLGLSTTSTDTQYF. The CDR3 nucleotides are TGTGCCAGCAGCCTCGGACTTTCGACTACTAGCACAGATACGCAGTATTTT.

In its sample, this clonotype was seen a few times. The chain employs TRBV20-1 and TRBJ1-1, with D tentatively TRBD1 (6 bases). V was clipped by 1 base and J by 0 bases, with 12 bases between them. Germline V CDR1 and CDR2: DFQATT, SNEGSKA (reference sequence). The CDR3 is made up of 15 amino acids. The CDR3 spells CSARAQTGMNTEAFF. In DNA, the CDR3 is TGCAGTGCTAGAGCCCAGACAGGTATGAACACTGAAGCTTTCTTT.

The rearrangement joins TRBV7-8 to TRBJ1-6; 7 bases agree with TRBD1. This CDR3 contains 15 residues. Germline CDR1 reads SGHVS; CDR2 reads FQNEAQ. Germline trimming cut 5 bases from V and 10 bases from J; bases unmatched to any gene: 11. The CDR3 DNA is TGTGCCAGCAGCCTGCCAGGGGGGCGAGGATCACCCCTCCACTTT. This codes for CASSLPGGRGSPLHF.

This clonotype showed up many times. The genes are TRBV7-9 and TRBJ2-7, with a tentative D call TRBD2 (5 bases). This CDR3 contains 13 residues. Germline values: CDR1 SEHNR, CDR2 FQNEAQ (reference sequence). V lost 2 bases and J lost 3, with 8 bases in between. CDR3 nucleotides: TGTGCCAGCAGCTTACCAGGAGGCTACGAGCAGTACGTC. Translating it yields CASSLPGGYEQYV.

The V and J genes are TRBV7-6 and TRBJ2-6; 7 nucleotides agree with TRBD1. The junction had 7 bases not matched to a gene; V was cut back by 8 bases and J by 0 bases. The length of the CDR3 is 16 residues. CDR1 and CDR2 (germline): SGHVS, FNYEAQ. Here the CDR3 DNA reads TGTGCCAGCTCAGAGGGGGCGGTCTCTGGGGCCAACGTCCTGACTTTC. The encoded protein is CASSEGAVSGANVLTF.

This clonotype has at least ten counts. This chain connects TRBV12-3 or TRBV12-4 to TRBJ2-3, with TRBD2 matching 8 bases. V lost 4 bases, J lost 0 bases, and 3 bases stayed unmatched. The CDR3 sequence is 15 residues long. As DNA, the CDR3 is TGTGCCAGCAGTTCCAAGCGGGGGAGCACAGATACGCAGTATTTT. Protein product: CASSSKRGSTDTQYF.

This clonotype has a handful of counts. The V gene is TRBV27, the J gene TRBJ2-7; TRBD1 matches 12 bases. After removal of 0 bases from V and 5 bases from J, the junction contained 2 bases not matched to a gene. The CDR3 is 15 amino acids. CDR1 and CDR2 from the germline V gene are MNHEY and SMNVEV (reference sequence). The DNA for the CDR3 is TGTGCCAGCAGTTTATCAGGGACAGGGGGCCACGAGCAGTACGTC. Protein: CASSLSGTGGHEQYV.

The V gene is TRBV5-4, the J gene TRBJ1-2; no clear D. V lost 6 bases to trimming and J lost 3 bases, with 12 bases between them. The germline CDR1 and CDR2 sequences are SGHNT and YYREEE (reference sequence). The CDR3 is 13 amino acids. CDR3 nucleotide sequence: TGTGCCAGCACCGACGAGACGGACTATGGCTACACCTTC. It is translated as CASTDETDYGYTF.

The chain joins TRBV13 to TRBJ1-4; TRBD1 might be the D (5 bases). V was pared by 5 bases and J by 8 bases, with 15 bases between. Germline loops: CDR1 PRHDT, CDR2 FYEKMQ (reference sequence). The CDR3 has 14 amino acids. The CDR3 sequence is CASSTVGVGEKLFF. The CDR3 region has the DNA TGTGCCAGCAGCACCGTGGGGGTAGGAGAAAAACTGTTTTTT.

J is TRBJ2-1 and V is TRBV19; perhaps TRBD2 as D (5 bases). This CDR3 is 13 amino acids long. Germline V CDR1 and CDR2: LNHDA, SQIVND (reference sequence). Deletions cut 8 bases from V and 7 bases from J, with 15 bases between. This CDR3 is CASGEGAFNEQFF. The CDR3 DNA is TGTGCCAGTGGAGAGGGCGCGTTTAATGAGCAGTTCTTC.

There are many counts of this clonotype. In DNA, the CDR3 is TGCAGTGCGTTGGACAGGGGAGATTCCTACGAGCAGTACGTC. Its translation: CSALDRGDSYEQYV. The V call is TRBV20-1, the J call TRBJ2-7; 9 bases line up with TRBD1. With 6 bases clipped from V and 1 base from J, the junction kept 7 bases outside the gene matches. Germline V lookup: CDR1 DFQATT, CDR2 SNEGSKA (reference sequence). CDR3 size: 14 residues.

V usage is TRBV7-1 and J usage is TRBJ2-7, with 8 bases that match TRBD1. TRBV7-1 is labeled an ORF, and its function is uncertain. This CDR3 has 12 residues. V trimming: 5 bases; J trimming: 7 bases; junction bases outside the gene matches: 4. The DNA of the CDR3 is TGTGCCAGCAGCCGGGACAGGAGGGAGCAGTACGTC. Its protein product is CASSRDRREQYV.

CDR3 protein: CASSFLASPSTDTQYF. The CDR3 DNA follows: TGTGCCAGCAGCTTTTTAGCGAGCCCCAGCACAGATACGCAGTATTTT. V usage is TRBV7-8 and J usage is TRBJ2-3; D might be TRBD2 (5 bases). Germline V gene lookup returns CDR1 SGHVS and CDR2 FQNEAQ. Deletions cut 3 bases from V and 0 bases from J, with 13 bases between. The CDR3 spans 16 residues. Supplemented by reference TRBV7-8 and TRBJ2-3, the full variable domain reads GAGVSQSPRYKVAKRGQDVALRCDPISGHVSLFWYQQALGQGPEFLTYFQNEAQLDKSGLPSDRFFAERPEGSVSTLKIQRTQQEDSAVYLCASSFLASPSTDTQYFGPGTRLTVL.

V usage is TRBV4-1 and J usage is TRBJ1-1; possibly TRBD1 for D (5 bases). CDR1 is MGHRA and CDR2 is YSYEKL in the germline V gene. The V and J ends lost 0 bases and 2 bases respectively, with 10 bases between them. This CDR3 is built from 15 residues. The CDR3 protein is CASSQDLWGNTEAFF. The CDR3, as DNA: TGCGCCAGCAGCCAAGATCTTTGGGGCAACACTGAAGCTTTCTTT.